This T cell receptor beta chain was recorded in a study of T cell changes during pregnancy in multiple sclerosis. Data came from immunoSEQ multiplex PCR; TCRdb stores just in-frame clones and leaves some out. The table has about 59,000 clones, roughly 94% seen once. Between the trimmed V and J ends, which lost 4 bases and 4 bases, there was a span of 16 bases. Germline V gene data show CDR1 as SGHTA and CDR2 as FQGNSA. The CDR3 is made up of 16 amino acids. The clonotype was recovered from a female donor with multiple sclerosis, enrolled in a pregnancy study. This specimen was CD8+ T cells from peripheral blood mononuclear cells, taken after pregnancy. V and J are TRBV7-2 and TRBJ1-4, with D possibly matching TRBD1 (6 bases). CDR3 loop: CASSSRAGGFNEKLFF. The CDR3 DNA reads TGTGCCAGCAGCTCTCGCGCGGGGGGCTTTAATGAAAAACTGTTTTTT.